These 32 T cell receptor beta chains share one sample of origin, sequenced in a study of T cells in Graves' hyperthyroidism and ophthalmopathy. TCR beta CDR3 region amplification was performed from RNA transcripts. The study used the HTBI primer set for a first-round RT-PCR of the TCR CDR3. TCRdb passed the multiplex PCR reads through MiXCR, listing each CDR3 protein once. The sample contains around 500,000 distinct CDR3 sequences, about 20% of which appear only once. Input material: blood. The receptors were gathered from a woman aged 70-85 years with Graves' ophthalmopathy.

This clonotype appeared a few times. The rearrangement links TRBV18 to TRBJ1-5, with 7 nucleotides matching TRBD1. V gave up 3 bases and J gave up 3 bases; unmatched junction bases: 8. Germline-derived CDR1 and CDR2 are KGHSH and LQKENI. CDR3 length: 16 residues. The CDR3 DNA sequence: TGTGCCAGCTCACCCGGGACAGTTAATATCAATCAGCCCCAGCATTTT. Amino acid sequence: CASSPGTVNINQPQHF.

The DNA for the CDR3 is TGTGCCACCAGTGACGTGGGACTAGCGGGCAATGAGCAGTTCTTC. Its translation is CATSDVGLAGNEQFF. The gene calls are TRBV24-1 and TRBJ2-1; 12 bases fit TRBD2. Germline V gene sequence: CDR1 KGHDR, CDR2 SFDVKD. This CDR3 is 15 amino acids long. Losses at the gene ends were 4 bases for V and 6 bases for J; bases not matched to a gene: 3.

V is TRBV2 and J is TRBJ1-1; D is ambiguous. In germline, CDR1 is SNHLY, CDR2 FYNNEI. The V gene lost 9 bases and the J gene lost 6 bases, with 17 bases spanning the gap. This CDR3 spans 13 amino acids. The CDR3 sequence: CARAPFLRSEAFF. CDR3 in DNA: TGTGCCAGGGCCCCCTTCCTCAGGTCTGAAGCTTTCTTT.

This clonotype appeared a few times. The gene calls are TRBV10-3 and TRBJ2-3; a weak D match, TRBD1 (7 bases). Germline CDR1 ENHRY, CDR2 SYGVKD. This CDR3 contains 15 residues. Deletions cut 5 bases from V and 1 base from J, with 13 bases between. The DNA of the CDR3 is TGTGCCATCAGTCCGCAGGGGGGAGGCACAGATACGCAGTATTTT. Amino acids: CAISPQGGGTDTQYF.

This chain joins TRBV7-9 and TRBJ1-1; no clear D gene. Germline CDR1 is SEHNR and CDR2 is FQNEAQ (reference sequence). This CDR3 has 18 residues. V lost 4 bases and J 0 bases, leaving 21 bases between the germline ends. The CDR3 DNA sequence: TGTGCCAGCAGCTCTCCCCAATCAACCGGGAATTTGAACACTGAAGCTTTCTTT. This encodes CASSSPQSTGNLNTEAFF.

Ten or more counts support this clonotype. This chain joins TRBV12-3 or TRBV12-4 and TRBJ2-5; D uncertain. Trimming took off 6 bases at V and 4 bases at J, with 12 bases between the two ends. The CDR3 covers 13 residues. CDR3 residues: CASSLTRRETQYF. The DNA for the CDR3 is TGTGCCAGCAGCCTCACCAGGCGAGAGACCCAGTACTTC.

The DNA of the CDR3 is TGCGCCAGCAGCTTGGGTCCGGGGTCAGGACAACTTAACTATGGCTACACCTTC. Residues: CASSLGPGSGQLNYGYTF. The chain employs TRBV5-1 and TRBJ1-2; D is perhaps TRBD1 (5 bases). Germline V lookup: CDR1 SGHRS, CDR2 YFSETQ. This CDR3 has 18 amino acids. V was clipped by 0 bases and J by 1 base, with 19 bases between them.

The chain employs TRBV5-1 and TRBJ2-3; D might be TRBD1 or TRBD2, each matching 5 bases. The CDR3 spans 14 residues. The V end lost 4 bases, the J end lost 3 bases, and 12 bases lay between the germline ends. Germline assignment: CDR1 SGHRS and CDR2 YFSETQ. Here the CDR3 reads CASSPGLETDTQYF. DNA for the CDR3: TGCGCCAGCAGCCCGGGGCTGGAGACAGATACGCAGTATTTT.

This clonotype has a handful of counts. This rearrangement joins TRBV5-4 to TRBJ1-1, with D possibly being TRBD1 (5 bases). The CDR3 has 15 amino acids. Germline V gives CDR1 SGHNT, CDR2 YYREEE (reference sequence). Between the trimmed V and J ends, which lost 1 base and 2 bases, there was a span of 12 bases. The CDR3 DNA sequence: TGTGCCAGCAGCTTGCATGGGGGTAAAAACACTGAAGCTTTCTTT. Protein: CASSLHGGKNTEAFF.

This clonotype showed up just a few times. The CDR3 DNA reads TGCAGTGCACCCGTCAGGCCGAGCTCCTACGAGCAGTACTTC. Translated, it gives CSAPVRPSSYEQYF. The V gene is TRBV20-1, the J gene TRBJ2-7; no firm D call. CDR1 DFQATT and CDR2 SNEGSKA come from the germline V gene (reference sequence). Trimming stripped 6 bases from V and 0 bases from J, with 15 bases between. CDR3 length equals 14 residues.

This rearrangement joins TRBV30 to TRBJ1-5; D not certain. Germline-derived CDR1 and CDR2 are GTSNPN and SVGIG (reference sequence). The ends were cut back, 0 bases at V and 6 bases at J, with 9 bases in the middle. The CDR3 spans 13 residues. In DNA, the CDR3 is TGTGCCTGGAGTGTAGAAGGGCTTCAGCCCCAGCATTTT. It encodes CAWSVEGLQPQHF.

Worth noting for this clonotype: At one end the junction does not follow the germline gene, possibly because of a read error. This sequence joins TRBV19 and TRBJ1-1, with a tentative D call TRBD1 (5 bases). CDR1 and CDR2 from the germline V gene are LNHDA and SQIVND (reference sequence). This CDR3 is built from 14 residues. In DNA, the CDR3 is TGTACCAGTAGTATAGCACGAGGGGTCACTGAAGCTTTCTTT. Its protein is CTSSIARGVTEAFF.

The rearrangement joins TRBV7-2 to TRBJ2-2; 8 positions agree with TRBD1. The CDR3 extends over 15 amino acids. In germline, CDR1 is SGHTA, CDR2 FQGNSA. Germline trimming cut 3 bases from V and 7 bases from J; bases unmatched to any gene: 7. The CDR3 here is CASSFNPGGLGELFF. CDR3 DNA sequence: TGTGCCAGCAGCTTCAATCCAGGGGGCCTCGGGGAGCTGTTTTTT.

V usage is TRBV10-2 and J usage is TRBJ1-6, with a weak D call TRBD1 (6 bases). In germline, CDR1 is WSHSY, CDR2 SAAADI. This CDR3 contains 15 residues. V was shortened by 7 bases and J by 5 bases, with 15 bases between the two germline ends. The CDR3 spells CASTPTGPDNSPLHF. The CDR3 region has the DNA TGCGCCAGCACCCCGACAGGACCCGATAATTCACCCCTCCACTTT.

The rearrangement links TRBV18 to TRBJ2-1; 10 bases line up with TRBD1. Germline CDR1 KGHSH, CDR2 LQKENI. V was pared by 6 bases and J by 4 bases, with 6 bases of the junction left unmatched. This CDR3 contains 15 residues. DNA for the CDR3: TGTGCCAGCTCGCCGGGACAGGGGTTTTACAATGAGCAGTTCTTC. Its translation: CASSPGQGFYNEQFF.

The chain is built from TRBV6-1 and TRBJ1-3; D not certain. CDR1 and CDR2 (germline): MNHNS, SASEGT. The V and J ends lost 1 base and 0 bases respectively, with 7 bases between them. CDR3 length: 15 amino acids. The CDR3 DNA reads as TGTGCCAGCAGTGAAGTCACGCTCTCTGGAAACACCATATATTTT. It codes for CASSEVTLSGNTIYF.

This clonotype was counted only a few times. CDR3 residues: CAWSIAGTGGNQPQHF. CDR3 nucleotide sequence: TGTGCCTGGAGTATCGCCGGAACAGGGGGCAATCAGCCCCAGCATTTT. The chain couples TRBV30 to TRBJ1-5; TRBD1 matches at 7 bases. The CDR3 covers 16 residues. Germline V gene data show CDR1 as GTSNPN and CDR2 as SVGIG (reference sequence). Trimming took 2 bases from V and 2 from J; bases not matched to a gene: 9.

The chain has TRBV6-1 and TRBJ2-6, with a weak D call TRBD1 (6 bases). Looked up from germline, CDR1 is MNHNS and CDR2 is SASEGT. Trimming left V 4 bases short and J 0 bases short, with 10 bases between. This CDR3 spans 16 amino acids. The CDR3: CASSGQGFSGANVLTF. Written as DNA, the CDR3 is TGTGCCAGCAGTGGTCAGGGGTTCTCTGGGGCCAACGTCCTGACTTTC.

This clonotype was seen many times. This rearrangement joins TRBV12-3 or TRBV12-4 to TRBJ2-1; TRBD2 matches at 10 bases. V lost 6 bases and J lost 4; bases outside the gene matches: 6. The CDR3 has 15 residues. The CDR3 DNA reads TGTGCCAGCAGCATGACTAGCGGGTTTTACAATGAGCAGTTCTTC. Translating it yields CASSMTSGFYNEQFF.

Concerning this clonotype itself: Because the CDR3 is missing its conserved closing phenylalanine or tryptophan, this is likely a read error. V usage is TRBV20-1 and J usage is TRBJ1-6, with D hard to call. The CDR3 sequence is 15 residues long. Germline CDR1 reads DFQATT; CDR2 reads SNEGSKA (reference sequence). Trimming pared 3 bases from V and 7 bases from J, leaving 16 bases between. In DNA form, the CDR3 reads TGCAGTGCTAGGAGCTCCGGGAGTACCAATTCACCCCTCCACCTT. Translated: CSARSSGSTNSPLHL.

This chain joins TRBV7-9 and TRBJ2-1; TRBD2 aligns across 9 bases. Germline V gene sequence: CDR1 SEHNR, CDR2 FQNEAQ (reference sequence). V was pared by 5 bases and J by 7 bases, with 15 bases of the junction left unmatched. This CDR3 is built from 17 residues. In nucleotides, the CDR3 is TGTGCCAGCAGCACCCCCGGCCTAGCGGGAACCTCTAATGAGCAGTTCTTC. It translates to CASSTPGLAGTSNEQFF. Full variable domain (missing parts from reference TRBV7-9 and TRBJ2-1): DTGVSQNPRHKITKRGQNVTFRCDPISEHNRLYWYRQTLGQGPEFLTYFQNEAQLEKSRLLSDRFSAERPKGSFSTLEIQRTEQGDSAMYLCASSTPGLAGTSNEQFFGPGTRLTVL.

This clonotype was observed a few times. The chain joins TRBV9 to TRBJ1-1, with unresolved D. V was clipped by 0 bases and J by 1 base, with 7 bases between them. The CDR3 spans 14 residues. Germline CDR1 SGDLS, CDR2 YYNGEE. Written as DNA, the CDR3 is TGTGCCAGCAGCGTAGACCCCAGGAACACTGAAGCTTTCTTT. Protein: CASSVDPRNTEAFF.

This clonotype was seen more than once but under ten times. The rearrangement uses TRBV25-1 and TRBJ2-2; 13 bases agree with TRBD2. The CDR3 runs to 17 residues. The junction had 2 bases not matched to a gene; V was cut back by 2 bases and J by 2 bases. Germline V CDR1 and CDR2: MGHDK, SYGVNS. CDR3 residues: CASSETGLAGNTGELFF. In nucleotides, the CDR3 is TGTGCCAGCAGTGAAACGGGACTAGCGGGAAACACCGGGGAGCTGTTTTTT.

This clonotype turned up a few times. This chain links TRBV29-1 with TRBJ2-1; D unclear. This CDR3 is 11 amino acids long. Looked up from germline, CDR1 is SQVTM and CDR2 is ANQGSEA. V dropped 6 bases and J dropped 6 bases, with 9 bases sitting between them. The CDR3: CSVHGVNEQFF. The CDR3 bases are TGCAGCGTCCACGGTGTCAATGAGCAGTTCTTC.

The genes are TRBV29-1 and TRBJ2-2; possibly TRBD2 for D (5 bases). Trimming took off 5 bases at V and 2 bases at J, with 12 bases between the two ends. Germline CDR1 SQVTM, CDR2 ANQGSEA. The CDR3 sequence is 14 residues long. The CDR3: CSVMPDSNTGELFF. CDR3 DNA sequence: TGCAGCGTTATGCCGGACTCCAACACCGGGGAGCTGTTTTTT.

The CDR3 sequence is CASSPYRNEKLFF. The CDR3, as DNA: TGTGCCAGCAGCCCCTACCGGAATGAAAAACTGTTTTTT. This sequence joins TRBV12-3 or TRBV12-4 and TRBJ1-4; the D is unclear. Trimming pared 6 bases from V and 5 bases from J, leaving 10 bases between. This CDR3 region has 13 residues.

In this sample, this clonotype turned up a few times. The chain uses TRBV30 and TRBJ2-3, with 8 nucleotides matching TRBD2. The CDR3 consists of 15 residues. The ends lost 3 bases at V and 0 bases at J; junction bases unmatched: 5. Germline V gene data show CDR1 as GTSNPN and CDR2 as SVGIG (reference sequence). The CDR3 region has the DNA TGTGCCTGGAGGAGAAGCGGGAGTAGCACAGATACGCAGTATTTT. Translating gives CAWRRSGSSTDTQYF.

On this clonotype: A junction boundary mismatches the germline segment, possibly from a read error. The V and J genes are TRBV7-9 and TRBJ2-7; D may be TRBD1 (5 bases). The germline CDR1 and CDR2 sequences are SEHNR and FQNEAQ (reference sequence). This CDR3 is 15 amino acids long. The CDR3 sequence is CTSSLDQGSHYEQYF. CDR3 in DNA: TGTACCAGCAGCTTAGATCAGGGATCCCACTACGAGCAGTACTTC. Full variable domain (missing parts from reference TRBV7-9 and TRBJ2-7): DTGVSQNPRHKITKRGQNVTFRCDPISEHNRLYWYRQTLGQGPEFLTYFQNEAQLEKSRLLSDRFSAERPKGSFSTLEIQRTEQGDSAMYLCTSSLDQGSHYEQYFGPGTRLTVT.

The rearrangement joins TRBV5-8 to TRBJ1-1; D perhaps matches TRBD1 (5 bases). V lost 6 bases, J lost 0 bases, and 15 bases lay in between. Looked up from germline, CDR1 is SGHTS and CDR2 is YDEGEE. The CDR3 sequence is 15 residues long. This CDR3 is CASNWGVVMNTEAFF. The CDR3 region has the DNA TGTGCCAGCAATTGGGGGGTTGTAATGAACACTGAAGCTTTCTTT.

The rearrangement joins TRBV18 to TRBJ2-1; no firm D call. The V end was cut by 5 bases, the J end by 13 bases, with 12 bases between. CDR3 size: 11 residues. The V gene's germline CDR1 is KGHSH and CDR2 LQKENI. The DNA of the CDR3 is TGTGCCAGCTCATCAAATCTAGTCCAGTTCTTC. Protein product: CASSSNLVQFF.

This clonotype has ten or more counts. The CDR3 loop is CASSLAAAQNQPQHF. DNA of the CDR3: TGTGCCAGCAGCTTGGCGGCAGCGCAGAATCAGCCCCAGCATTTT. The rearrangement links TRBV5-8 to TRBJ1-5, with no clear D. The CDR3 sequence is 15 residues long. Germline V CDR1 and CDR2: SGHTS, YDEGEE. With 0 bases removed from V and 4 bases from J, the gap between germline ends came to 11 bases.

The chain joins TRBV12-3 or TRBV12-4 to TRBJ1-4; 7 bases agree with TRBD1. The CDR3 contains 16 residues. J gave up 6 bases and V 6 bases, and 13 bases lay outside the gene matches. This chain's CDR3 is CASSSYTGDGDEKLFF. CDR3 DNA: TGTGCCAGCAGCTCATACACAGGGGACGGTGATGAAAAACTGTTTTTT.